This T cell receptor beta chain stems from a study of blood T cell repertoires in COVID-19. Original methodology: It was from reference gene primer amplification that nucleated cell counts were estimated. This table comes from immunoSEQ multiplex PCR, and its TCRdb copy is limited to in-frame clones, with some not included. V and J calls and clone size are as listed in that table; D and trimming were resolved from the DNA. This sample has 150,000 to 180,000 clones, with 65% to 90% found just once. Followed over time, Seattle patients had been enrolled while infection was active. Per germline, CDR1 SGHDT and CDR2 YYEEEE. V lost 4 bases, J lost 0 bases, and 8 bases stayed unmatched. The CDR3 length is 18 residues.

The clonotype originates from a woman in her sixties or seventies with COVID-19, enrolled during active disease. This sequence joins TRBV5-6 and TRBJ1-4; 11 nucleotides match TRBD1. The sequenced sample was peripheral blood. The CDR3: CASSLLGQGVATNEKLFF. The CDR3 DNA reads as TGTGCCAGCAGCCTCCTGGGACAGGGGGTGGCAACTAATGAAAAACTGTTTTTT.